One sample yielded the 10 T cell receptor beta chains listed below, sequenced in a study of cytomegalovirus exposure and HLA in healthy donors. PCR involved 60 Vbeta and 13 Jbeta primers. TCRdb's table, derived via immunoSEQ multiplex PCR, lists solely in-frame clones and lacks some. Counted here are 150,000 to 200,000 clones, just under 80% occurring once; the ten biggest clones make up less than 6%. The sequencing sample was made of PBMCs. The receptors stem from a woman in her 30s in good health and CMV-seropositive.

This sequence joins TRBV28 and TRBJ1-5; no reliable D call. Germline V gene lookup returns CDR1 MDHEN and CDR2 SYDVKM. The CDR3 is 12 residues long. The CDR3 is CAVAESNQPQHF. The DNA of the CDR3 is TGTGCAGTGGCCGAAAGCAATCAGCCCCAGCATTTT.

This clone was seen only once. The chain recombines TRBV5-4 with TRBJ1-1; TRBD1 matches at 7 bases. The V and J ends lost 4 bases and 3 bases, in that order; junction bases with no gene match: 15. This CDR3 is built from 17 residues. Germline V lookup: CDR1 SGHNT, CDR2 YYREEE (reference sequence). The CDR3 DNA sequence: TGTGCCAGCAGCCCATACAGGGGCACAGTGACGGACACTGAAGCTTTCTTT. This sequence encodes CASSPYRGTVTDTEAFF.

The chain carries TRBV27 and TRBJ1-4, with D maybe TRBD1 (6 bases). This CDR3 spans 13 amino acids. Trimming left V 2 bases short and J 12 bases short, with 13 bases between. The germline gives CDR1 MNHEY, CDR2 SMNVEV (reference sequence). CDR3 residues: CASSLLGGVELFF. The DNA for the CDR3 is TGTGCCAGCAGTTTACTTGGGGGCGTCGAACTGTTTTTT.

The rearrangement uses TRBV5-1 and TRBJ1-2; D is perhaps TRBD1 (6 bases). The CDR3 is made up of 17 amino acids. CDR1 and CDR2 (germline): SGHRS, YFSETQ. V dropped 0 bases and J dropped 3 bases, with 18 bases sitting between them. The CDR3 reads CASSLGGLPGQDYGYTF. The DNA for the CDR3 is TGCGCCAGCAGCTTGGGGGGCCTTCCGGGACAAGACTATGGCTACACCTTC.

This clone was picked up a small number of times. CDR3 sequence (DNA): TGTGCCAGCAGCCCCGCCGGTTTGGCGCGGTACGAGCAGTACTTC. Its protein is CASSPAGLARYEQYF. The V gene is TRBV5-5, the J gene TRBJ2-7; D is unresolved. The CDR3 spans 15 residues. Trimming cost V 4 bases and J 4 bases, with 18 bases left between them. Germline CDR1 reads SGHKS; CDR2 reads YYEKEE (reference sequence).

The count of this clone is one. The chain is built from TRBV10-1 and TRBJ2-2, with a possible D match to TRBD1 (7 bases). Looked up from germline, CDR1 is WNHNN and CDR2 is SYGVQD (reference sequence). There are 15 residues in the CDR3. Deletions cut 8 bases from V and 7 bases from J, with 20 bases between. CDR3 sequence (DNA): TGCGCCAGCGGGTCCGTCAGGGGGGTCGACGGGGAGCTGTTTTTT. Its protein product is CASGSVRGVDGELFF.

The V and J genes are TRBV18 and TRBJ1-1, with D possibly being TRBD1 (6 bases). The CDR3 has 18 amino acids. Trimming stripped 3 bases from V and 1 base from J, with 21 bases between. In germline, CDR1 is KGHSH, CDR2 LQKENI. CDR3 DNA: TGTGCCAGCTCACCTCTCAGCACACAGGGTATTGGGAACACTGAAGCTTTCTTT. Translation gives CASSPLSTQGIGNTEAFF.

The chain carries TRBV19 and TRBJ2-2; 8 bases match TRBD1. Germline CDR1 reads LNHDA; CDR2 reads SQIVND (reference sequence). The V segment lost 3 bases and the J segment 6 bases; nucleotides outside the gene matches: 6. CDR3 length: 15 residues. This CDR3 is CASSIGGQGPGELFF. CDR3 DNA sequence: TGTGCCAGTAGTATCGGAGGACAGGGTCCCGGGGAGCTGTTTTTT.

The chain links TRBV19 to TRBJ2-1; 9 bases match TRBD2. There are 14 residues in the CDR3. After removal of 8 bases from V and 5 bases from J, the junction contained 7 bases not matched to a gene. CDR1 and CDR2 from the germline V gene are LNHDA and SQIVND (reference sequence). CDR3: CASFQAGGHNEQFF. Here the CDR3 DNA reads TGTGCCAGTTTTCAGGCGGGAGGGCACAATGAGCAGTTCTTC.

This rearrangement joins TRBV2 to TRBJ1-1, with D perhaps TRBD1 (5 bases). V was cut by 2 bases and J by 1 base, with 14 bases left in between. The CDR3 sequence is 16 residues long. The germline V gene encodes CDR1 SNHLY and CDR2 FYNNEI. CDR3 residues: CASSERQGRWNTEAFF. In DNA form, the CDR3 reads TGTGCCAGCAGTGAAAGGCAGGGAAGGTGGAACACTGAAGCTTTCTTT.